These 10 T cell receptor beta chains were all obtained from the same sample, sequenced in a study of blood T cells in healthy people across ages. The use of a sample-barcoded 5' primer and a J-beta primer mix characterized a second PCR of roughly 6 to 12 cycles. Each CDR3 protein gets one entry after TCRdb re-called the 5' RACE reads with MiXCR. The sample holds approximately 850,000 distinct CDR3 sequences, roughly 44% seen once. Sequenced material: blood. These receptors all stem from a man between 60 and 75 years old in good health.

This chain uses TRBV6-6 with TRBJ1-6; D is ambiguous. The CDR3 consists of 16 residues. CDR1 is MNHNY and CDR2 is SVGAGI in the germline V gene (reference sequence). The germline V and J ends were trimmed by 6 bases and 4 bases, with 16 bases remaining between them. CDR3 coding DNA: TGTGCCAGCAGAGGCGTGAGGACGGTTTATAATTCACCCCTCCACTTT. This translates into CASRGVRTVYNSPLHF.

The chain has TRBV6-1 and TRBJ1-1; tentative D call: TRBD1 (6 bases). V lost 6 bases and J lost 2, with 19 bases in between. Germline CDR1 reads MNHNS; CDR2 reads SASEGT. The CDR3 has 16 residues. The CDR3 DNA sequence: TGTGCCAGCAGACCAACTTGGACAGACCTCAACACTGAAGCTTTCTTT. This translates into CASRPTWTDLNTEAFF.

The chain has TRBV3-1 and TRBJ2-7; D gene unclear. The CDR3 contains 14 residues. Between the trimmed V and J ends, which lost 3 bases and 1 base, there was a span of 10 bases. CDR1 and CDR2 (germline): LGHDT, YNNKEL (reference sequence). CDR3 amino acids: CASSHQDGSYEQYF. In DNA form, the CDR3 reads TGTGCCAGCAGCCATCAGGACGGGTCCTACGAGCAGTACTTC.

This chain uses TRBV28 with TRBJ2-7; 8 bases line up with TRBD1. The CDR3 length is 17 residues. Germline trimming cut 3 bases from V and 1 base from J; bases unmatched to any gene: 11. CDR1 and CDR2 from the germline V gene are MDHEN and SYDVKM. The CDR3 sequence is CASSFGTGPKFSYEQYF. CDR3 sequence (DNA): TGTGCCAGCAGTTTCGGGACAGGTCCCAAATTTTCCTACGAGCAGTACTTC.

The V gene is TRBV29-1, the J gene TRBJ2-1; 10 nucleotides align to TRBD1. Germline assignment: CDR1 SQVTM and CDR2 ANQGSEA. The CDR3 consists of 12 residues. The V segment lost 7 bases and the J segment 7 bases; nucleotides outside the gene matches: 4. The CDR3 nucleotides are TGCAGCGCCGGACAGGGGGGGAATGAGCAGTTCTTC. It yields the protein CSAGQGGNEQFF.

This chain uses TRBV24-1 with TRBJ2-3; TRBD1 is a possible D gene (6 bases). CDR1 is KGHDR, CDR2 SFDVKD, per germline. The V and J ends lost 4 bases and 4 bases respectively, with 17 bases between them. The CDR3 extends over 16 amino acids. The CDR3 region has the DNA TGTGCCACCAGTGACCCCGTAGCAGGGGTTGCAGATACGCAGTATTTT. Translation: CATSDPVAGVADTQYF.

The CDR3 DNA reads as TGTGCCAGCACCCACGGAACGGGCAGAACAGATACGCAGTATTTT. Translated, it gives CASTHGTGRTDTQYF. This chain connects TRBV28 to TRBJ2-3; unclear D gene. CDR1 MDHEN and CDR2 SYDVKM come from the germline V gene. Trimming took off 7 bases at V and 3 bases at J, with 17 bases between the two ends. There are 15 residues in the CDR3.

The rearrangement joins TRBV3-1 to TRBJ1-2; 8 bases agree with TRBD1. Germline loops: CDR1 LGHDT, CDR2 YNNKEL (reference sequence). The CDR3 has 14 residues. The V gene end was trimmed by 6 bases and the J gene end by 7 bases; junction bases not matched to a gene: 10. This chain's CDR3 is CASSFAQGARGYTF. CDR3 bases: TGTGCCAGCAGTTTCGCGCAGGGGGCCCGTGGCTACACCTTC.

Only one count was recorded for this clonotype. The chain links TRBV7-2 to TRBJ2-7; perhaps TRBD2 as D (6 bases). The last part of the DNA fits TRBJ2-5 better; the J call may be wrong. This CDR3 contains 14 residues. The germline V gene encodes CDR1 SGHTA and CDR2 FQGNSA. CDR3 nucleotide sequence: TGTGCCAGCAGCCCCGGGACTCTAGGGGAGACCCAGTACTTC. It is translated as CASSPGTLGETQYF.

This clonotype has just a few counts. The rearrangement joins TRBV7-2 to TRBJ2-6; TRBD2 matches 13 bases. The V segment lost 5 bases and the J segment 1 base; nucleotides outside the gene matches: 5. The CDR3 is made up of 18 amino acids. Germline V gene data show CDR1 as SGHTA and CDR2 as FQGNSA. CDR3 DNA sequence: TGTGCCAGCAGCCTACGGACTAGCGGGGGTTCTGGGGCCAACGTCCTGACTTTC. This translates into CASSLRTSGGSGANVLTF. Full variable domain (missing parts from reference TRBV7-2 and TRBJ2-6): GAGVSQSPSNKVTEKGKDVELRCDPISGHTALYWYRQSLGQGLEFLIYFQGNSAPDKSGLPSDRFSAERTGGSVSTLTIQRTQQEDSAVYLCASSLRTSGGSGANVLTFGAGSRLTVL.